This TCR beta chain was obtained from a study of long-term antiretroviral therapy in people with HIV. Study observations and caveats: Post-ART samples showed increased diversity that remained below transplant donor control levels. Repertoires with HIV possessed tighter CDR3 length spans than those of controls.

A v3.0 immunoSEQ assay was performed at survey level. Libraries were prepared by immunoSEQ multiplex PCR; TCRdb keeps only in-frame clonotypes and omits some of them. The repertoire holds about 11,000 clones, with around four fifths as singletons. As to this clone: Its target is unknown.

Germline CDR1 is MNHEY and CDR2 is SMNVEV (reference sequence). This CDR3 comprises 14 residues. The ends were cut back, 5 bases at V and 8 bases at J, with 16 bases in the middle. This clonotype was obtained from a man aged 30 to 39 with HIV. This chain uses TRBV27 with TRBJ2-1; D perhaps matches TRBD2 (5 bases). The sequencing used unsorted PBMCs, collected at the start of antiretroviral therapy, before treatment. CDR3 sequence (DNA): TGTGCCAGCAGTCTCGCAACGGGGTTTGATGAGCAGTTCTTC. Its protein product is CASSLATGFDEQFF.